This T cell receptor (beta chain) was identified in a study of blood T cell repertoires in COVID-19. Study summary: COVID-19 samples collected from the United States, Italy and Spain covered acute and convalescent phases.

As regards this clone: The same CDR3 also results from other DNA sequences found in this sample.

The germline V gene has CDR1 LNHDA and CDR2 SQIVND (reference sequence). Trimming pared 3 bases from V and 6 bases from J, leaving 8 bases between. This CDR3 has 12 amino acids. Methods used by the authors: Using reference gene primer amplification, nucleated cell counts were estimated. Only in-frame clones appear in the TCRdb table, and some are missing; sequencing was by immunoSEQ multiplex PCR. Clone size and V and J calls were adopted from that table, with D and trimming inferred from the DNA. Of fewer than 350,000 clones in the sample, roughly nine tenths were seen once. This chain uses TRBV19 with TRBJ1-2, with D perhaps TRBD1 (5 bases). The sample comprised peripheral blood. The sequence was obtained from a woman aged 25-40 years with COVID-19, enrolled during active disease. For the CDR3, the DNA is TGTGCCAGTAGTATCGGAGGGGATGGCTACACCTTC. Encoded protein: CASSIGGDGYTF.